Below, 29 T cell receptor beta chains from the same sample are listed, as sequenced in a study of cytomegalovirus exposure and HLA in healthy donors. Vbeta (60) and Jbeta (13) primers were used in the PCR. Some clones are missing from TCRdb's copy, which holds only in-frame ones; the method was immunoSEQ multiplex PCR. The data contain about 150,000 clones, about a tenth of them singletons. Input material: PBMCs. Receptors were obtained from a male donor in good health and CMV-seronegative.

This chain joins TRBV7-9 and TRBJ2-1; 7 positions agree with TRBD2. The CDR3 sequence is 15 residues long. In germline, CDR1 is SEHNR, CDR2 FQNEAQ (reference sequence). V was clipped by 5 bases and J by 2 bases; unmatched bases: 6. CDR3 DNA sequence: TGTGCCAGCAGCCTCAGCGGGAACGCCTACAATGAGCAGTTCTTC. Translating gives CASSLSGNAYNEQFF.

The V and J genes are TRBV18 and TRBJ1-1; TRBD1 agrees at 7 bases. The germline V gene has CDR1 KGHSH and CDR2 LQKENI. J lost 3 bases, V lost 5 bases, and 6 bases had no gene match. The length of the CDR3 is 14 residues. CDR3 sequence (DNA): TGTGCCAGCTCAGAACAAACAGGGGACACTGAAGCTTTCTTT. It is translated as CASSEQTGDTEAFF.

CDR3 loop: CASSLGQQPQHF. The CDR3 nucleotides are TGTGCCAGCAGCTTGGGACAACAGCCCCAGCATTTT. The chain carries TRBV7-2 and TRBJ1-5, with D tentatively TRBD1 (6 bases). The germline gives CDR1 SGHTA, CDR2 FQGNSA. The CDR3 has 12 amino acids. Deletions cut 3 bases from V and 7 bases from J, with 7 bases between.

This clone showed up just a few times. The junction and the germline gene differ at one end; a read error may be behind it. The chain couples TRBV2 to TRBJ2-7, with a weak D call TRBD2 (6 bases). Germline V gene sequence: CDR1 SNHLY, CDR2 FYNNEI. The CDR3 runs 16 residues. CDR3 coding DNA: TGTGCCAGCAGTGAAAGGGCTCCGGGAGCCGGCCTAGCCCGTCGCTTC. It specifies CASSERAPGAGLARRF.

With regard to this clone: The conserved phenylalanine or tryptophan normally closing the CDR3 is absent here, so this likely arose from a read error. The V call is TRBV7-2, the J call TRBJ2-7, with 10 bases fitting TRBD2. J was trimmed by 0 bases and V by 4 bases; bases with no gene match: 9. The germline V gene encodes CDR1 SGHTA and CDR2 FQGNSA. The CDR3 consists of 17 residues. Here the CDR3 reads CASSSPKTSGVSYEQYS. Written as DNA, the CDR3 is TGTGCCAGCAGCTCACCAAAAACTAGCGGGGTCTCCTACGAGCAGTACTCC.

The table lists this clone with a few counts. The CDR3 loop is CASRDAQGSGTGELFF. For the CDR3, the DNA is TGTGCCAGCAGGGATGCACAGGGTTCGGGCACCGGGGAGCTGTTTTTT. The V call is TRBV28, the J call TRBJ2-2, with a tentative D call TRBD1 (6 bases). CDR3 length: 16 residues. The V and J ends lost 6 bases and 4 bases respectively, with 18 bases between them. Germline V gene data show CDR1 as MDHEN and CDR2 as SYDVKM.

Remarks on this clone: Different DNA sequences within this sample yield the same CDR3. V usage is TRBV4-3 and J usage is TRBJ2-5; 7 bases are a match to TRBD1. J lost 2 bases, V lost 3 bases, and 6 bases had no gene match. The CDR3 spans 15 residues. The V gene's germline CDR1 is LGHNA and CDR2 YSLEER. CDR3: CASSQGTAQQETQYF. The CDR3 DNA sequence: TGCGCCAGCAGCCAGGGGACAGCACAACAAGAGACCCAGTACTTC.

The sample holds a few counts of this clone. The rearrangement uses TRBV5-1 and TRBJ1-1, with D perhaps matching TRBD1 (5 bases). The CDR3 spans 15 residues. Germline V lookup: CDR1 SGHRS, CDR2 YFSETQ. The ends were cut back, 4 bases at V and 2 bases at J, with 15 bases in the middle. The CDR3 DNA reads TGCGCCAGCAGCCTGAGTGGGGCTAAAAACACTGAAGCTTTCTTT. It codes for CASSLSGAKNTEAFF.

The chain is built from TRBV6-1 and TRBJ1-5, with 11 bases that match TRBD1. V was clipped by 8 bases and J by 4 bases; unmatched bases: 7. The CDR3 runs 15 residues. Germline CDR1 is MNHNS and CDR2 is SASEGT. The CDR3 region has the DNA TGTGCCAGCCTCCTGGGGACAGGGGGAAATCAGCCCCAGCATTTT. Amino acids: CASLLGTGGNQPQHF.

The rearrangement links TRBV30 to TRBJ2-3, with 11 bases identical to TRBD2. The V gene's germline CDR1 is GTSNPN and CDR2 SVGIG (reference sequence). V was clipped by 0 bases and J by 4 bases; unmatched bases: 0. CDR3 length: 14 residues. The CDR3 sequence: CAWSVLAGADTQYF. CDR3 DNA: TGTGCCTGGAGTGTACTAGCGGGAGCAGATACGCAGTATTTT. The variable domain in full, completed from reference TRBV30 and TRBJ2-3, reads SQTIHQWPATLVQPVGSPLSLECTVEGTSNPNLYWYRQAAGRGLQLLFYSVGIGQISSEVPQNLSASRPQDRQFILSSKKLLLSDSGFYLCAWSVLAGADTQYFGPGTRLTVL.

V usage is TRBV5-4 and J usage is TRBJ2-5, with TRBD2 matching 7 bases. Germline V gene lookup returns CDR1 SGHNT and CDR2 YYREEE (reference sequence). Trimming cost V 4 bases and J 2 bases; bases outside gene matches: 11. The CDR3 consists of 16 residues. The CDR3 sequence is CASSLPGVSGQETQYF. The CDR3 nucleotides read TGTGCCAGCAGCCTCCCTGGTGTTAGCGGGCAAGAGACCCAGTACTTC. The full variable domain, rest sourced from reference TRBV5-4 and TRBJ2-5, is ETGVTQSPTHLIKTRGQQVTLRCSSQSGHNTVSWYQQALGQGPQFIFQYYREEENGRGNFPPRFSGLQFPNYSSELNVNALELDDSALYLCASSLPGVSGQETQYFGPGTRLLVL.

This clone was observed a few times. The chain joins TRBV27 to TRBJ2-5, with a tentative D call TRBD1 (6 bases). The CDR3 covers 15 residues. Germline CDR1 and CDR2: MNHEY and SMNVEV (reference sequence). Trimming shortened V by 2 bases and J by 0 bases, and 10 bases separated the two germline ends. The CDR3 DNA follows: TGTGCCAGCAGTTTACTGGCAGGGGACCAAGAGACCCAGTACTTC. This codes for CASSLLAGDQETQYF.

The chain combines TRBV7-2 with TRBJ1-2; D unresolved. Germline lookup yields CDR1 SGHTA and CDR2 FQGNSA. Trimming removed 2 bases from V and 4 bases from J, with 5 bases in between. This CDR3 has 12 amino acids. The CDR3 loop reads CASSLRSYGYTF. The CDR3, as DNA: TGTGCCAGCAGCTTACGGAGCTATGGCTACACCTTC. Full variable domain (missing parts from reference TRBV7-2 and TRBJ1-2): GAGVSQSPSNKVTEKGKDVELRCDPISGHTALYWYRQSLGQGLEFLIYFQGNSAPDKSGLPSDRFSAERTGGSVSTLTIQRTQQEDSAVYLCASSLRSYGYTFGSGTRLTVV.

This clone was recorded a few times. One end of the junction varies from germline; a read error may be responsible. The gene calls are TRBV5-8 and TRBJ2-7, with 8 positions matching TRBD1. In germline, CDR1 is SGHTS, CDR2 YDEGEE. The CDR3 is 12 residues long. The CDR3 is CASSLVTGQGDF. CDR3 in DNA: TGTGCCAGCAGCTTGGTCACCGGACAGGGAGACTTC.

This clone has only a few counts. The chain combines TRBV6-5 with TRBJ1-2, with TRBD1 matching over 7 bases. CDR3 length equals 12 residues. After removal of 4 bases from V and 4 bases from J, the junction contained 0 bases not matched to a gene. From germline, CDR1 is MNHEY and CDR2 SVGAGI. The CDR3 nucleotides read TGTGCCAGCAGTTCAGGGGGCTATGGCTACACCTTC. Its translation: CASSSGGYGYTF.

The chain combines TRBV12-5 with TRBJ2-2; no clear D. This CDR3 spans 14 amino acids. Germline CDR1 LGHNT, CDR2 FRNRAP. V lost 1 base and J lost 1, with 4 bases in between. The CDR3 nucleotides read TGTGCTAGTGGTTTGGCAATGAACACCGGGGAGCTGTTTTTT. It is translated as CASGLAMNTGELFF.

This clone was seen more than once but under ten times. This chain links TRBV2 with TRBJ2-7, with 13 bases identical to TRBD2. Germline V CDR1 and CDR2: SNHLY, FYNNEI. With 8 bases clipped from V and 4 bases from J, the junction kept 2 bases outside the gene matches. CDR3 length: 13 residues. The CDR3 DNA reads as TGTGCCAGCCGACTAGCGGGGGGTTACGAGCAGTACTTC. Its translation is CASRLAGGYEQYF. Combining the CDR3 with reference TRBV2 and TRBJ2-7 gives the whole variable domain EPEVTQTPSHQVTQMGQEVILRCVPISNHLYFYWYRQILGQKVEFLVSFYNNEISEKSEIFDDQFSVERPDGSNFTLKIRSTKLEDSAMYFCASRLAGGYEQYFGPGTRLTVT.

The sample holds a few counts of this clone. This CDR3 is CATGFENNSPLHF. The CDR3, as DNA: TGTGCCACAGGGTTTGAGAATAATTCACCCCTCCACTTT. The V and J genes are TRBV19 and TRBJ1-6; TRBD1 might be the D (5 bases). V was shortened by 10 bases and J by 5 bases, with 12 bases between the two germline ends. The CDR3 extends over 13 amino acids. Germline CDR1 reads LNHDA; CDR2 reads SQIVND (reference sequence).

On this clone itself: The junction departs from germline at one end; a sequencing error may be responsible. This chain joins TRBV5-4 and TRBJ2-3; 9 positions agree with TRBD2. CDR3 size: 16 residues. Germline CDR1 and CDR2: SGHNT and YYREEE (reference sequence). CDR3 region: CASSSAIGGGADTQYF. CDR3 in DNA: TGTGCCAGTAGCTCTGCGATTGGCGGGGGGGCAGATACGCAGTATTTT.

The V and J genes are TRBV6-5 and TRBJ1-1, with 7 bases identical to TRBD1. The CDR3 runs 15 residues. CDR1 and CDR2 from the germline V gene are MNHEY and SVGAGI. The junction had 4 bases not matched to a gene; V was cut back by 2 bases and J by 1 base. The CDR3 nucleotides are TGTGCCAGCAGTTACGAGGGGACAGCGAACACTGAAGCTTTCTTT. Translating it yields CASSYEGTANTEAFF.

This clone was detected a few times. The CDR3 is CASSLFREAVSYNEQFF. Here the CDR3 DNA reads TGTGCCAGCAGTTTATTCCGGGAGGCGGTCTCCTACAATGAGCAGTTCTTC. The chain joins TRBV28 to TRBJ2-1, with TRBD2 identical over 7 bases. The CDR3 covers 17 residues. J gave up 0 bases and V 1 base, and 6 bases lay outside the gene matches. In germline, CDR1 is MDHEN, CDR2 SYDVKM.

In this sample, this clone turned up a few times. This chain uses TRBV5-6 with TRBJ2-5, with 9 bases aligning to TRBD1. Germline V lookup: CDR1 SGHDT, CDR2 YYEEEE. V lost 4 bases and J lost 4; bases outside the gene matches: 8. CDR3 length: 15 residues. The CDR3 sequence: CASSRWTGVRETQYF. The DNA of the CDR3 is TGTGCCAGCAGCCGTTGGACAGGGGTGAGAGAGACCCAGTACTTC.

The sample holds a few counts of this clone. CDR3: CASSLAGESYTF. The CDR3 nucleotides are TGTGCCAGCAGCTTGGCGGGGGAAAGCTACACCTTC. This sequence joins TRBV5-4 and TRBJ1-2; D might be TRBD1 (5 bases). Germline-derived CDR1 and CDR2 are SGHNT and YYREEE (reference sequence). There are 12 residues in the CDR3. The ends were cut back, 0 bases at V and 9 bases at J, with 9 bases in the middle.

The chain combines TRBV7-3 with TRBJ1-1, with TRBD1 identical over 7 bases. This CDR3 has 14 residues. From germline, CDR1 is SGHTA and CDR2 FQGTGA. The J segment lost 3 bases and the V segment lost 5 bases, leaving 6 bases of the junction unmatched. The CDR3 is CASSATGEDTEAFF. DNA of the CDR3: TGTGCCAGCAGCGCTACAGGGGAGGACACTGAAGCTTTCTTT.

This clone showed up just a few times. This chain connects TRBV4-2 to TRBJ2-6; D possibly corresponds to TRBD1 (5 bases). Per germline, CDR1 LGHNA and CDR2 YNFKEQ. The CDR3 has 18 amino acids. The V end was cut by 5 bases, the J end by 0 bases, with 17 bases between. In DNA, the CDR3 is TGTGCCAGCAGCTATTCCAGGGCTTCTAGCTCTGGGGCCAACGTCCTGACTTTC. This gives the protein CASSYSRASSSGANVLTF.

In this sample, this clone turned up a few times. This sequence joins TRBV6-5 and TRBJ1-1; unclear D gene. V was shortened by 0 bases and J by 8 bases, with 4 bases between the two germline ends. Looked up from germline, CDR1 is MNHEY and CDR2 is SVGAGI. The CDR3 loop spans 11 amino acids. As DNA, the CDR3 is TGTGCCAGCAGTTACTCCGGGGAAGCTTTCTTT. Encoded protein: CASSYSGEAFF.

This chain links TRBV28 with TRBJ2-2; the D gene is possibly TRBD2 (5 bases). The CDR3 runs 17 residues. Trimming pared 5 bases from V and 4 bases from J, leaving 20 bases between. The V gene's germline CDR1 is MDHEN and CDR2 SYDVKM. DNA for the CDR3: TGTGCCAGCAGTCCTATTGGGATCGTTAGCGCCACCGGGGAGCTGTTTTTT. Its protein product is CASSPIGIVSATGELFF.

The chain uses TRBV27 and TRBJ2-7, with 7 bases aligning to TRBD1. CDR1 and CDR2 (germline): MNHEY, SMNVEV (reference sequence). Germline trimming cut 2 bases from V and 3 bases from J; bases unmatched to any gene: 7. The CDR3 sequence is 15 residues long. Here the CDR3 DNA reads TGTGCCAGCAGTTTAGACCCCTCAGGGGGCTACGAGCAGTACTTC. This encodes CASSLDPSGGYEQYF.

This clone was recorded a few times. The gene calls are TRBV4-3 and TRBJ2-7, with D tentatively TRBD2 (5 bases). Between the trimmed V and J ends, which lost 0 bases and 3 bases, there was a span of 9 bases. Germline CDR1 and CDR2: LGHNA and YSLEER. CDR3 length equals 14 residues. The CDR3 here is CASSQDIGDYEQYF. In DNA, the CDR3 is TGCGCCAGCAGCCAAGATATCGGGGACTACGAGCAGTACTTC.